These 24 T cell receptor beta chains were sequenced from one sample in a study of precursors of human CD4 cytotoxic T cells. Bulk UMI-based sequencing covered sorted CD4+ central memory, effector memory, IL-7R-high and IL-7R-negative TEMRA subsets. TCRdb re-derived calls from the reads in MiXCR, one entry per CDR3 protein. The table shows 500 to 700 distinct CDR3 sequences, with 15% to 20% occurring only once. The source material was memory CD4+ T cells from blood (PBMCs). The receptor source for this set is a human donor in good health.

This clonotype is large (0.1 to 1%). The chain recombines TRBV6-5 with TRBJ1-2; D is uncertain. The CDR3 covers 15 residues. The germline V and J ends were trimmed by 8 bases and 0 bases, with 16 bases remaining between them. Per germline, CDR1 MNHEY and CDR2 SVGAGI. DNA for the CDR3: TGTGCCAGCGCTGAAGGAGGACGCTCTAACTATGGCTACACCTTC. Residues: CASAEGGRSNYGYTF.

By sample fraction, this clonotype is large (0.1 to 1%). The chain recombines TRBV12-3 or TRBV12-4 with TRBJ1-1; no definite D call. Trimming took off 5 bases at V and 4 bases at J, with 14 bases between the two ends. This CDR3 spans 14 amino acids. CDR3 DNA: TGTGCCAGCAGTCCCCAGGTGGGCGGCACTGAAGCTTTCTTT. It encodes CASSPQVGGTEAFF.

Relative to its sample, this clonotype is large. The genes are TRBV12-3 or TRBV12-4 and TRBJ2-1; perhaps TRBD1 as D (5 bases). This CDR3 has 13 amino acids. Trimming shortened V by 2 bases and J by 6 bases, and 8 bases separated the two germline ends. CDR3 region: CASSLQGINEQFF. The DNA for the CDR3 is TGTGCCAGCAGTTTACAGGGTATCAATGAGCAGTTCTTC.

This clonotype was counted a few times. CDR3 in amino acids: CASILGGSGSYEQYF. In DNA form, the CDR3 reads TGTGCCAGCATTCTCGGGGGGTCGGGCTCCTACGAGCAGTACTTC. V gene TRBV7-2 combines with J gene TRBJ2-7, with 7 nucleotides matching TRBD2. Germline V gene sequence: CDR1 SGHTA, CDR2 FQGNSA. V gave up 7 bases and J gave up 0 bases; unmatched junction bases: 9. This CDR3 spans 15 amino acids.

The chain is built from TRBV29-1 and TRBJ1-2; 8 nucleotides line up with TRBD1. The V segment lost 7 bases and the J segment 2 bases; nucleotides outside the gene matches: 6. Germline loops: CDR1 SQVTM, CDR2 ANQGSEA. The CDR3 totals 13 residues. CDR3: CSAGQGSNYGYTF. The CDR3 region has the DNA TGCAGCGCCGGACAGGGTTCCAACTATGGCTACACCTTC.

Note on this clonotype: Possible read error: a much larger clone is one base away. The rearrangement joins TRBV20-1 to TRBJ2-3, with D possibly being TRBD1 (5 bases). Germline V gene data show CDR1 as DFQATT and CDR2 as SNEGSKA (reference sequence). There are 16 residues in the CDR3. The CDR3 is CSATKDGQVGTGTQYF. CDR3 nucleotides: TGCAGTGCTACTAAAGACGGGCAAGTAGGCACAGGTACGCAGTATTTT.

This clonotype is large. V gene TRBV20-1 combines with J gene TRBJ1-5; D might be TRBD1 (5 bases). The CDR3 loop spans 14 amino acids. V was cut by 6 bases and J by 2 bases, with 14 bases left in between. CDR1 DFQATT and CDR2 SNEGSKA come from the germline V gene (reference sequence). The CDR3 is CSATSPGGNQPQHF. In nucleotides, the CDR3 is TGCAGTGCCACGAGCCCGGGGGGCAATCAGCCCCAGCATTTT.

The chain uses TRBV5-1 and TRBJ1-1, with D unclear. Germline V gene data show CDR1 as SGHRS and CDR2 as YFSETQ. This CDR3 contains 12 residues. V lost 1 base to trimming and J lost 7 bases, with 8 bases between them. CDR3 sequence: CASSLREHEAFF. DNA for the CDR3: TGCGCCAGCAGCTTGCGGGAACATGAAGCTTTCTTT. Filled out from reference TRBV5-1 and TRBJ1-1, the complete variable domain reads KAGVTQTPRYLIKTRGQQVTLSCSPISGHRSVSWYQQTPGQGLQFLFEYFSETQRNKGNFPGRFSGRQFSNSRSEMNVSTLELGDSALYLCASSLREHEAFFGQGTRLTVV.

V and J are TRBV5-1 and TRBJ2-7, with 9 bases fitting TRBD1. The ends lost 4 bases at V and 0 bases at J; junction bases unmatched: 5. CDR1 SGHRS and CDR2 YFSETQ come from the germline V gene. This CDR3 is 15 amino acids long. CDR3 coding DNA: TGCGCCAGCAGCCCTGGGACAGGGAGCTCCTACGAGCAGTACTTC. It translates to CASSPGTGSSYEQYF.

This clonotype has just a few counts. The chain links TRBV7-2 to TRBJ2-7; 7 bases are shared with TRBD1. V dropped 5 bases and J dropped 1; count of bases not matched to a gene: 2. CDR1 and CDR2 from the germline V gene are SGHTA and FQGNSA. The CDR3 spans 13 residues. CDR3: CASSGGQSYEQYF. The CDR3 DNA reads TGTGCCAGCAGCGGGGGACAGTCCTACGAGCAGTACTTC.

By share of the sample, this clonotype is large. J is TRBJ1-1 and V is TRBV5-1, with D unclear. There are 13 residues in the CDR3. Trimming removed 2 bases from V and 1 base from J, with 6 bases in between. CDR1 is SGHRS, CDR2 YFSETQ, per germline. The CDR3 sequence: CASSFAGNTEAFF. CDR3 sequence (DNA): TGCGCCAGCAGCTTTGCAGGGAACACTGAAGCTTTCTTT.

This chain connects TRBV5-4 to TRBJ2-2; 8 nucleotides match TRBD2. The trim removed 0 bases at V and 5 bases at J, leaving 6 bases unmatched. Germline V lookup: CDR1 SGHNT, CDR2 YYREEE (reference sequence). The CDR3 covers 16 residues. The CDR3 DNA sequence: TGTGCCAGCAGCTTGGGAGCGGGGGTCGGAACCGGGGAGCTGTTTTTT. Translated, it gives CASSLGAGVGTGELFF.

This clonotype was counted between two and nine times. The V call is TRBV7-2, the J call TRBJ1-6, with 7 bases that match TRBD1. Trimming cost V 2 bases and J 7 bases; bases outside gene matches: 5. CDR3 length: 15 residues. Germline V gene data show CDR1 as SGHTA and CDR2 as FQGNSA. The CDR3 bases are TGTGCCAGCAGCTTATCGGGACAGCCAAATTCACCCCTCCACTTT. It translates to CASSLSGQPNSPLHF.

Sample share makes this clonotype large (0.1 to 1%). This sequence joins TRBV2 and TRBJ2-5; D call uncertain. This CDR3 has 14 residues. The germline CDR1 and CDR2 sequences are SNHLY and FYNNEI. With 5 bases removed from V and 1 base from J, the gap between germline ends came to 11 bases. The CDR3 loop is CASSKGEVQETQYF. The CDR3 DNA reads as TGTGCCAGCAGTAAGGGTGAAGTCCAAGAGACCCAGTACTTC.

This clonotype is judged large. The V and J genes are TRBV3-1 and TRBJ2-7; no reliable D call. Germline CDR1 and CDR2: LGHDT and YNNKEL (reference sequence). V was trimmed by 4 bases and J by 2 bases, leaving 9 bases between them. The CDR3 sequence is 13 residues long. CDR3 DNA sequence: TGTGCCAGCAGCCCAAGACGGCCCTACGAGCAGTACTTC. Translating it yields CASSPRRPYEQYF.

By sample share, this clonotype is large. The CDR3 DNA is TGTGCCAGCAGTTCCCTACTCCTGAACACTGAAGCTTTCTTT. Amino acids: CASSSLLLNTEAFF. The chain carries TRBV6-2 or TRBV6-3 and TRBJ1-1; D gene unclear. Trimming left V 4 bases short and J 0 bases short, with 9 bases between. The CDR3 is 14 residues long. The V gene's germline CDR1 is MNHEY and CDR2 SVGEGT.

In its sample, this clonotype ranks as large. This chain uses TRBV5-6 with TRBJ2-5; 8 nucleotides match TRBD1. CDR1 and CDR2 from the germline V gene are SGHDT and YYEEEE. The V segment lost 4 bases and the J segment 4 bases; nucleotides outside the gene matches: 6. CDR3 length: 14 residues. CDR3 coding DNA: TGTGCCAGCAGCATAAGGACAGGGATAGAGACCCAGTACTTC. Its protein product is CASSIRTGIETQYF.

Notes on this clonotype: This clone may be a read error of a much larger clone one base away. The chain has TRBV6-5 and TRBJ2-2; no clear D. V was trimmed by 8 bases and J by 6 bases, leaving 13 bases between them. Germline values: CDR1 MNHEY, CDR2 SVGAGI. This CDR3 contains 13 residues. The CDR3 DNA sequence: TGTGCCAGCCGACGACCCGGCGCCGGGGAGCTGTTTTTT. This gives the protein CASRRPGAGELFF.

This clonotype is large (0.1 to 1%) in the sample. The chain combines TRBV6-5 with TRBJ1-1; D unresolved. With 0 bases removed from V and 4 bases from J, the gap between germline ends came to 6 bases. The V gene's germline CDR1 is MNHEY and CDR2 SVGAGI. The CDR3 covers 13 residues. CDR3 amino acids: CASSYSLRTEAFF. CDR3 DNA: TGTGCCAGCAGTTACTCTCTTCGCACTGAAGCTTTCTTT.

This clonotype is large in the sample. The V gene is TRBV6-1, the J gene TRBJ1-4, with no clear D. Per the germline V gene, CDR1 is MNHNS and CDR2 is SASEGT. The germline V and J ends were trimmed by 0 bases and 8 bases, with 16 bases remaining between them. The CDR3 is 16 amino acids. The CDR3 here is CASSEALGLLGEKLFF. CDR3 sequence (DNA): TGTGCCAGCAGTGAAGCGCTTGGGCTACTTGGCGAAAAACTGTTTTTT.

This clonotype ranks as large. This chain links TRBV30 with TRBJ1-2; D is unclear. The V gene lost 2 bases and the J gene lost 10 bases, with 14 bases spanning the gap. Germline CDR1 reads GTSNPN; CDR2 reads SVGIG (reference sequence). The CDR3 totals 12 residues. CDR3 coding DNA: TGTGCCTGGAGTTCCCATCCCTCCTCCTACACCTTC. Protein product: CAWSSHPSSYTF.

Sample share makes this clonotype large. This chain's CDR3 is CASSLWAGGPQDTQYF. The CDR3 coding sequence is TGTGCCAGCAGCTTGTGGGCGGGAGGGCCACAAGATACGCAGTATTTT. The rearrangement joins TRBV5-5 to TRBJ2-3; 9 bases are shared with TRBD2. Per germline, CDR1 SGHKS and CDR2 YYEKEE (reference sequence). The V and J ends lost 1 base and 5 bases, in that order; junction bases with no gene match: 8. The CDR3 runs 16 residues.

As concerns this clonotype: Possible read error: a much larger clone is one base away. The CDR3 DNA reads TGTACCAGCAGTACGCGGACAGTGAATTCACCCCTCCACTTT. Translating it yields CTSSTRTVNSPLHF. The chain uses TRBV27 and TRBJ1-6, with D possibly TRBD1 on 6 matching bases. The germline V gene encodes CDR1 MNHEY and CDR2 SMNVEV (reference sequence). The CDR3 is made up of 14 amino acids.

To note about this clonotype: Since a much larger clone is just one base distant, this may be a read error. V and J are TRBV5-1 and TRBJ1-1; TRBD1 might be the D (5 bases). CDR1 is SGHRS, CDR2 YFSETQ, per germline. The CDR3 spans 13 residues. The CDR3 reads CASSMTANTEASF. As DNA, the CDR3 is TGCGCCAGCAGCATGACAGCGAACACTGAAGCTTCCTTT.